This TCR beta chain stems from a study of Ad26.COV2.S vaccination and SARS-CoV-2 variants (dated by TCRdb to the early 2020s). About the investigation overall: Donors in the vaccine arm were drawn from COV1001, a phase I-IIa trial of Ad26.COV2.S in healthy adults that was multicentre, randomized, double-blind and placebo-controlled. Ad26.COV2.S was administered intramuscularly at 5 x 10^10 or 1 x 10^11 viral particles, either as a single shot or as two shots given 56 days apart. TCRbeta repertoire sequencing served as the tool for gauging how specific and how broad the SARS-CoV-2-reactive T cell receptors were following Ad26.COV2.S vaccination. The TCR-sequenced set comprised around 30 samples: some 19 Ad26.COV2.S vaccine recipients, 5 placebo recipients and 8 SARS-CoV-2 convalescent individuals. Trial participants were randomized into five groups of five, in which low-dose or high-dose Ad26.COV2.S was given once or twice, or placebo was given on both occasions. Investigators remained blinded to trial group allocation during experiments and outcome assessment. General conclusions and limits of the study: Ad26.COV2.S recipients had higher spike-specific TCR breadth than placebo recipients (P = 0.0014). Comparing responses between vaccine doses or regimens was not something the study was powered to do. Vaccine and placebo recipients had similar non-spike TCR breadth, a finding consistent with the vaccine containing only spike. It was noted by the authors that total T cell responses may have been underestimated by the TCR breadth and depth analyses. After vaccination, spike-specific CD8+ and CD4+ T cell responses were reported to show substantial breadth.

The immunoSEQ Assay was the method used to sequence TCRbeta CDR3 regions. After extraction, genomic DNA underwent amplification by bias-controlled multiplex PCR, followed by high-throughput sequencing. On the study's bioinformatics: To quantify the absolute abundance of every unique TCRbeta CDR3 region, sequences were collapsed and filtered. T cell fraction was estimated by normalizing TCRbeta template counts to usable DNA, which was measured by amplifying reference genes present in all nucleated cells. Repertoire TCRs were annotated as SARS-CoV-2-specific when V gene, CDR3 amino acid sequence and J gene were exactly matched to a known reactive TCR set. MIRA supplied the reference SARS-CoV-2 TCR set, which was filtered for enrichment in COVID-19-positive ImmuneCODE repertoires so that public or cross-reactive TCRs were removed. Drawing on the MIRA antigens, annotated TCRs were analysed further at the level of specific ORF or position within ORF. Depth was the summed frequency of annotated unique rearrangements, while breadth was defined as annotated unique rearrangements over total unique productive rearrangements. Group comparisons of TCR breadth used two-sided Wilcoxon rank-sum tests. TCRdb re-hosts the immuneACCESS table, in-frame sequences only. Its copies lack some clones; in the studies checked, an unresolved V gene accounts for under half of them, and the cause for the rest is not known. The V and J calls and clone size were taken over from that table, and D and trimming were inferred from the DNA. Present in this sample are hundreds of thousands of clones, roughly 89% of which were seen just once. The top ten clonotypes cover 2% to 3% of the sample.

Reading the label with the study, this specimen's treatment or condition is: over 15 received Ad26.COV2.S at low or high dose, single or two shots; a few received placebo; per-sample allocation not given. For vaccine and placebo recipients, repertoires were sequenced using samples collected on day 63 after the first injection. In Cohort 1b, around 23 adults aged 18-55 years were enrolled at a single site in Boston, USA, between 29 July and 7 August 2020. Ad26.COV2.S consisted of a replication-incompetent adenovirus type 26 vector by which a prefusion-stabilized SARS-CoV-2 spike protein from the original Wuhan strain was expressed. In the case of this clone: The antigen it recognizes is unknown. No base qualities exist here, and no much larger clone lies one base off it.

Including the terminal cysteine and phenylalanine, the CDR3 comprises 15 residues. CDR3 DNA only is kept here, 45 bases in frame from base 1. Looking up the germline V gene (reference sequence) yields CDR1 SGHKS and CDR2 YYEKEE. Trimming takes 4 bases from V and 10 bases from J, and the germline ends sit 24 bases apart. The chain couples TRBV5-5 to TRBJ2-7, and TRBD2 may be the D gene, going by 7 matching bases. The sequences come from peripheral blood, collected in a trial of Ad26.COV2.S vaccine versus placebo. The sequence was obtained from a person between 18 and 65 years old who received the Ad26.COV2.S COVID-19 vaccine or a placebo. The CDR3 in this case is CASSPVGGEATKQYF. Here is the DNA: TGTGCCAGCAGCCCGGTAGGGGGGGAGGCCACGAAACAGTACTTC.